Presented here are 30 T cell receptor beta chains from one specimen sequenced in a study of early T cells in non-severe SARS-CoV-2 infection. TCRdb independently ran MiXCR on the 5' RACE reads; one entry per CDR3 protein. This table holds about 23,000 distinct CDR3 sequences, 4.5% to 5.5% found once. The sample comprised whole blood. These receptors were obtained from an adult who was a healthcare worker with PCR-confirmed SARS-CoV-2 infection or an uninfected control (not recorded which).

This clonotype was recorded many times. The V gene is TRBV20-1, the J gene TRBJ2-5; 8 nucleotides match TRBD2. The CDR3 consists of 14 residues. The J segment lost 5 bases and the V segment lost 0 bases, leaving 5 bases of the junction unmatched. Germline CDR1 DFQATT, CDR2 SNEGSKA (reference sequence). In DNA form, the CDR3 reads TGCAGTGCTAGAGATCGGGGGGGGATGGAGACCCAGTACTTC. This codes for CSARDRGGMETQYF.

The CDR3 protein is CASSLSRGKLDGTTNTGELFF. As DNA, the CDR3 is TGTGCCAGCAGCTTATCGCGCGGGAAACTCGACGGAACCACAAACACCGGGGAGCTGTTTTTT. The V and J genes are TRBV7-6 and TRBJ2-2, with D perhaps TRBD2 (6 bases). The CDR3 totals 21 residues. V shed 2 bases and J shed 2 bases, with 27 bases lying between them. In germline, CDR1 is SGHVS, CDR2 FNYEAQ.

V gene TRBV7-2 combines with J gene TRBJ2-1; D possibly matches TRBD1 or TRBD2 (6 bases each). The V gene's germline CDR1 is SGHTA and CDR2 FQGNSA. This CDR3 comprises 15 residues. The ends were cut back, 5 bases at V and 3 bases at J, with 14 bases in the middle. CDR3 protein: CASSVGGGHYNEQFF. In DNA form, the CDR3 reads TGTGCCAGCAGCGTGGGGGGCGGTCACTACAATGAGCAGTTCTTC.

This clonotype was seen many times. The chain couples TRBV7-8 to TRBJ2-3; 11 bases fit TRBD2. The ends lost 0 bases at V and 6 bases at J; junction bases unmatched: 11. The CDR3 is 18 amino acids. Germline loops: CDR1 SGHVS, CDR2 FQNEAQ. CDR3 in amino acids: CASSLAGLSGRAGDTQYF. CDR3 nucleotides: TGTGCCAGCAGCTTAGCGGGGCTTAGCGGGAGGGCCGGGGATACGCAGTATTTT.

This clonotype occurred many times. J is TRBJ2-3 and V is TRBV18, with 10 bases matching TRBD1. The CDR3 loop spans 16 amino acids. V lost 3 bases to trimming and J lost 8 bases; unmatched junction nucleotides: 11. Germline CDR1 KGHSH, CDR2 LQKENI. The CDR3 protein is CASSPTGTGESGTQYF. The CDR3 bases are TGTGCCAGCTCACCTACCGGGACAGGGGAAAGTGGTACGCAGTATTTT.

This clonotype was seen ten or more times. This sequence joins TRBV6-6 and TRBJ1-5, with TRBD1 identical over 8 bases. J gave up 1 base and V 5 bases, and 4 bases lay outside the gene matches. Germline values: CDR1 MNHNY, CDR2 SVGAGI (reference sequence). CDR3 length: 15 amino acids. The CDR3 spells CASSTTGVSNQPQHF. The CDR3 DNA follows: TGTGCCAGCAGTACGACAGGGGTGAGCAATCAGCCCCAGCATTTT.

By proportion, this clonotype is medium-sized. The gene calls are TRBV19 and TRBJ2-5; D not certain. The ends were cut back, 7 bases at V and 5 bases at J, with 14 bases in the middle. The CDR3 runs to 13 residues. Germline-derived CDR1 and CDR2 are LNHDA and SQIVND (reference sequence). The CDR3 bases are TGTGCCAGTACTTTGCGACCGGGTGAGACCCAGTACTTC. Translating it yields CASTLRPGETQYF.

Concerning this clonotype: A much larger clone lies one base from this, so it may be a read error. The CDR3 does not end in the conserved phenylalanine or tryptophan, so this is likely a read error. The rearrangement uses TRBV2 and TRBJ1-4, with TRBD1 matching 7 bases. With V trimmed by 4 bases and J by 4 bases, 3 bases remained unmatched. There are 14 residues in the CDR3. The germline V gene encodes CDR1 SNHLY and CDR2 FYNNEI. The CDR3 DNA sequence: TGTGCCAGCAGTGTGACAGGGCTTAATGAAAAACTGTTTTCT. This sequence encodes CASSVTGLNEKLFS.

The chain couples TRBV24-1 to TRBJ2-5, with 10 bases aligning to TRBD1. V lost 4 bases and J lost 3; bases outside the gene matches: 4. The germline gives CDR1 KGHDR, CDR2 SFDVKD. CDR3 length equals 15 residues. CDR3 sequence: CATSDQGQGEETQYF. CDR3 DNA: TGTGCCACCAGTGACCAAGGACAGGGGGAAGAGACCCAGTACTTC.

This clonotype showed up many times. The rearrangement uses TRBV27 and TRBJ2-5, with D unresolved. The CDR3 runs to 15 residues. From germline, CDR1 is MNHEY and CDR2 SMNVEV (reference sequence). Between the trimmed V and J ends, which lost 5 bases and 2 bases, there was a span of 15 bases. CDR3 amino acids: CASSTRLQSQETQYF. CDR3 sequence (DNA): TGTGCCAGCAGTACCCGCCTACAAAGTCAAGAGACCCAGTACTTC.

This clonotype has more than one count but fewer than ten. The chain employs TRBV5-4 and TRBJ2-1, with TRBD1 identical over 7 bases. This CDR3 has 15 residues. V shed 2 bases and J 5 bases; nucleotides not matched to a gene: 7. Germline V gene lookup returns CDR1 SGHNT and CDR2 YYREEE (reference sequence). CDR3 in amino acids: CASSFPGTENNEQFF. CDR3 nucleotide sequence: TGTGCCAGCAGCTTTCCCGGGACAGAAAACAATGAGCAGTTCTTC.

This clonotype appeared many times. The rearrangement joins TRBV12-3 or TRBV12-4 to TRBJ2-3, with 7 bases aligning to TRBD2. The CDR3 is 15 amino acids. The ends lost 0 bases at V and 1 base at J; junction bases unmatched: 1. The CDR3 coding sequence is TGTGCCAGCAGTTTAGCGCTAGCGGGCACAGATACGCAGTATTTT. Protein: CASSLALAGTDTQYF.

This clonotype was detected ten times or more. The rearrangement joins TRBV7-6 to TRBJ2-2; TRBD1 matches at 8 bases. After removal of 4 bases from V and 2 bases from J, the junction contained 3 bases not matched to a gene. The CDR3 is made up of 15 amino acids. Looked up from germline, CDR1 is SGHVS and CDR2 is FNYEAQ. CDR3 residues: CASSSGQGNTGELFF. The CDR3 coding sequence is TGTGCCAGCAGCTCCGGACAGGGAAACACCGGGGAGCTGTTTTTT.

This clonotype ranks as medium-sized. The chain employs TRBV4-1 and TRBJ1-5, with D unresolved. This CDR3 has 15 amino acids. V was shortened by 0 bases and J by 0 bases, with 6 bases between the two germline ends. Looked up from germline, CDR1 is MGHRA and CDR2 is YSYEKL. The CDR3 spells CASSQDLNSNQPQHF. The CDR3 DNA follows: TGCGCCAGCAGCCAAGACCTAAATAGCAATCAGCCCCAGCATTTT.

This clonotype was recorded many times. V is TRBV29-1 and J is TRBJ1-2; D gene uncertain. Germline V CDR1 and CDR2: SQVTM, ANQGSEA. This CDR3 is built from 12 residues. Trimming took 0 bases from V and 8 from J, leaving 10 bases between them. CDR3 DNA sequence: TGCAGCGTTGAAGATCAAGGGAGCGGCTACACCTTC. This sequence encodes CSVEDQGSGYTF. Complete variable domain (other parts from reference TRBV29-1 and TRBJ1-2): SAVISQKPSRDICQRGTSLTIQCQVDSQVTMMFWYRQQPGQSLTLIATANQGSEATYESGFVIDKFPISRPNLTFSTLTVSNMSPEDSSIYLCSVEDQGSGYTFGSGTRLTVV.

This clonotype was recorded a few times. The chain is built from TRBV5-1 and TRBJ2-7; D may be TRBD1 (5 bases). CDR3 length equals 14 residues. Germline CDR1 is SGHRS and CDR2 is YFSETQ. V lost 4 bases and J lost 5, with 16 bases in between. In DNA form, the CDR3 reads TGCGCCAGCAGCCCCCGGACCCAGGACAACGAGCAGTACTTC. Translated, it gives CASSPRTQDNEQYF.

This clonotype was detected many times. The genes are TRBV9 and TRBJ2-1; 11 bases line up with TRBD2. The CDR3 runs to 16 residues. Germline loops: CDR1 SGDLS, CDR2 YYNGEE. Losses at the gene ends were 1 base for V and 9 bases for J; bases not matched to a gene: 9. CDR3 sequence (DNA): TGTGCCAGCAGCGTAACGGTAGCGGGAGGGCCAGGTGAGCAGTTCTTC. It codes for CASSVTVAGGPGEQFF.

This clonotype occurred many times. The chain combines TRBV20-1 with TRBJ2-1; TRBD2 matches 7 bases. V gave up 6 bases and J gave up 0 bases; unmatched junction bases: 11. Germline CDR1 DFQATT, CDR2 SNEGSKA (reference sequence). The CDR3 is 16 amino acids. The CDR3 nucleotides read TGCAGTGCCGAAACCCCCCTAGCGGACTCCTACAATGAGCAGTTCTTC. Its translation: CSAETPLADSYNEQFF.

This clonotype came up many times. This sequence joins TRBV5-4 and TRBJ2-5, with TRBD2 matching over 8 bases. Trimming removed 4 bases from V and 3 bases from J; junction bases left unmatched: 8. Germline assignment: CDR1 SGHNT and CDR2 YYREEE (reference sequence). The CDR3 spans 15 residues. CDR3 coding DNA: TGTGCCAGCAGCCCGGCGGGACTAGGTAAAGAGACCCAGTACTTC. Residues: CASSPAGLGKETQYF.

This clonotype was counted many times. The chain combines TRBV19 with TRBJ2-2, with D perhaps TRBD2 (6 bases). The CDR3 sequence is 16 residues long. CDR1 is LNHDA and CDR2 is SQIVND in the germline V gene (reference sequence). Trimming removed 3 bases from V and 1 base from J, with 12 bases in between. The CDR3 region has the DNA TGTGCCAGTAGTATTATCAGCGGGCAGAACACCGGGGAGCTGTTTTTT. Residues: CASSIISGQNTGELFF.

This clonotype was observed a few times. The chain recombines TRBV7-2 with TRBJ2-5; 8 bases fit TRBD1. Germline values: CDR1 SGHTA, CDR2 FQGNSA. V lost 4 bases to trimming and J lost 6 bases; unmatched junction nucleotides: 10. The CDR3 is 15 amino acids. CDR3 sequence reads: CASSSPGQGAQTQYF. The CDR3 bases are TGTGCCAGCAGCTCCCCAGGGCAGGGGGCGCAGACCCAGTACTTC.

This clonotype was seen repeatedly, ten times or more. This sequence joins TRBV4-3 and TRBJ2-1; a possible D gene is TRBD2 (6 bases). V was pared by 0 bases and J by 3 bases, with 15 bases between. The CDR3 is 17 residues long. Germline V gives CDR1 LGHNA, CDR2 YSLEER. CDR3 loop: CASSQEAGERFYNEQFF. The CDR3 DNA is TGCGCCAGCAGCCAAGAAGCGGGCGAGAGGTTCTACAATGAGCAGTTCTTC.

This chain connects TRBV29-1 to TRBJ2-1; 7 bases align to TRBD1. The CDR3 spans 15 residues. The germline CDR1 and CDR2 sequences are SQVTM and ANQGSEA. Unmatched junction bases numbered 11, after V lost 5 bases and J lost 4 bases. The CDR3 loop is CSVPEHRQGYNEQFF. The CDR3 bases are TGCAGCGTTCCAGAACACAGACAGGGATACAATGAGCAGTTCTTC.

This clonotype is classed as medium-sized. The chain uses TRBV4-3 and TRBJ2-1; D is undetermined. V gave up 0 bases and J gave up 8 bases, with 8 bases separating them. This CDR3 contains 13 residues. CDR1 is LGHNA and CDR2 is YSLEER in the germline V gene. The CDR3 reads CASSQDGSDEQFF. CDR3 bases: TGCGCCAGCAGCCAAGACGGGTCGGATGAGCAGTTCTTC.

CDR3 residues: CSATDNYNEQFF. In DNA form, the CDR3 reads TGCAGTGCGACGGACAACTACAATGAGCAGTTCTTC. The chain couples TRBV20-1 to TRBJ2-1; possible D gene TRBD1, 5 bases. With 6 bases removed from V and 3 bases from J, the gap between germline ends came to 9 bases. Germline values: CDR1 DFQATT, CDR2 SNEGSKA (reference sequence). This CDR3 has 12 residues.

The chain is built from TRBV6-5 and TRBJ2-3; D may be TRBD2 (6 bases). Germline CDR1 is MNHEY and CDR2 is SVGAGI. V was pared by 8 bases and J by 6 bases, with 9 bases between. The CDR3 length is 11 residues. The CDR3 nucleotides read TGTGCCAGCCGGCTAGCGGATACGCAGTATTTT. Its translation: CASRLADTQYF.

This clonotype was observed at least ten times. The chain couples TRBV12-3 or TRBV12-4 to TRBJ1-5; D remains ambiguous. This CDR3 is 15 amino acids long. V gave up 6 bases and J gave up 0 bases, with 12 bases separating them. Here the CDR3 DNA reads TGTGCCAGCAGCACAGCGGGCTATAGCAATCAGCCCCAGCATTTT. Amino acids: CASSTAGYSNQPQHF.

This clonotype occurred a few times. The chain links TRBV9 to TRBJ2-7; D call uncertain. CDR3 length: 14 amino acids. Germline-derived CDR1 and CDR2 are SGDLS and YYNGEE. Between the trimmed V and J ends, which lost 4 bases and 2 bases, there was a span of 13 bases. CDR3 sequence reads: CASSPQDGTYEQYF. The DNA of the CDR3 is TGTGCCAGCAGCCCCCAGGACGGAACCTACGAGCAGTACTTC.

In this sample, this clonotype turned up a few times. The CDR3 nucleotides read TGTGCCAGCAGTGGACAGGGCCCCGAGCAGTACGTC. Protein: CASSGQGPEQYV. This sequence joins TRBV28 and TRBJ2-7, with 8 bases that match TRBD1. The CDR3 extends over 12 amino acids. V dropped 5 bases and J dropped 6; count of bases not matched to a gene: 3. Per the germline V gene, CDR1 is MDHEN and CDR2 is SYDVKM.

This clonotype was picked up many times. The CDR3 sequence: CASSLVGVRTSGSADTQYF. For the CDR3, the DNA is TGTGCCAGCAGCTTAGTGGGCGTCAGGACTAGCGGGAGCGCAGATACGCAGTATTTT. The chain carries TRBV11-2 and TRBJ2-3, with TRBD2 identical over 13 bases. CDR1 SGHAT and CDR2 FQNNGV come from the germline V gene. The trim removed 1 base at V and 4 bases at J, leaving 11 bases unmatched. CDR3 length: 19 residues.